The T cell receptor beta chain under discussion was sequenced for a study of CD8+CD57+ T cells in acquired aplastic anemia. Background on the study: CD4+ and CD8+ cells, once sorted, gave DNA averaging approximately 3.3 ug.

Concerning this clonotype: Its target is unknown. Possible read error: a much larger clone is one base away.

Patients included in sequencing had previously demonstrated CD8+CD57+ cell expansion by flow cytometry. Everyone among the patients had severe acquired aplastic anemia. Patients had undergone no therapy by the time their blood was sampled. Study-wide findings and caveats: Fewer than 35 shared CD8+ CDR3s appeared highly expressed within patients' immunodominant clones.

The template used for profiling TCR beta VDJ and CDR3 was genomic DNA. One entry per CDR3 protein results from TCRdb running MiXCR on the reads. The table lists 450,000 to 550,000 distinct CDR3 sequences, approximately 33% of them singletons. The germline CDR1 and CDR2 sequences are MGHDK and SYGVNS. The CDR3 loop spans 13 amino acids. V was pared by 10 bases and J by 6 bases, with 19 bases between. The material sequenced was sorted CD4+, CD8+, or CD8+CD57+ T cells (not recorded which) from PBMCs. This TCR derives from a human donor with aplastic anemia. The rearrangement uses TRBV25-1 and TRBJ2-7, with D unresolved. CDR3 loop: CANSLVPESEQYF. In nucleotides, the CDR3 is TGTGCCAACAGCCTGGTTCCTGAAAGCGAGCAGTACTTC.